This is a list of T cell receptor beta chains from one sample in a study of lymphopenia after photon versus proton radiotherapy. The protocol was immunoSEQ multiplex PCR, while the TCRdb copy is restricted to in-frame clones and leaves out a portion. The sample has 20,000 to 25,000 clones; around 84% are singletons. The sample consisted of peripheral blood, taken from a patient treated with photon-based radiotherapy. The receptors were gathered from a man aged 55 to 70 with pancreatic cancer. CDR3s include the opening cysteine and the closing phenylalanine or tryptophan. The order of the fields is CDR3 length, J gene, V gene, clone size, D gene, CDR3 protein, CDR3 DNA. A D gene is named only where the DNA matches it firmly. Expanded clones get a size class; other rows say once, few or many, or leave the size out.

cdr3_length: 16
j_call: TRBJ2-2
v_call: TRBV7-2
clone_size: NA
d_call: TRBD2
cdr3_aa: CASSLPGGGDTGELFF
cdr3_nt: TGTGCCAGCAGCTTACCTGGCGGGGGGGACACCGGGGAGCTGTTTTTT

cdr3_length: 15
j_call: TRBJ1-6
v_call: TRBV9
clone_size: NA
d_call: NA
cdr3_aa: CASSSAGTKNSPLHF
cdr3_nt: TGTGCCAGCAGCTCCGCCGGGACAAAGAATTCACCCCTCCACTTT

cdr3_length: 14
j_call: TRBJ2-5
v_call: TRBV5-1
clone_size: NA
d_call: TRBD2
cdr3_aa: CATSRSGTQETQYF
cdr3_nt: TGCGCCACCTCCAGGAGCGGGACCCAAGAGACCCAGTACTTC

cdr3_length: 14
j_call: TRBJ1-1
v_call: TRBV5-1
clone_size: NA
d_call: NA
cdr3_aa: CASSLVGLNTEAFF
cdr3_nt: TGCGCCAGCAGCTTGGTCGGCCTGAACACTGAAGCTTTCTTT

cdr3_length: 14
j_call: TRBJ1-6
v_call: TRBV18
clone_size: NA
d_call: TRBD1
cdr3_aa: CASSPGTGVSPLHF
cdr3_nt: TGTGCCAGCTCACCCGGGACAGGTGTTTCACCCCTCCACTTT

cdr3_length: 14
j_call: TRBJ2-7
v_call: TRBV5-5
clone_size: once
d_call: NA
cdr3_aa: CASSLVSGSYEQYF
cdr3_nt: TGTGCCAGCAGCTTGGTAAGCGGTTCCTACGAGCAGTACTTC

cdr3_length: 16
j_call: TRBJ1-4
v_call: TRBV2
clone_size: once
d_call: NA
cdr3_aa: CASSGASFATNEKLFF
cdr3_nt: TGTGCCAGCAGTGGGGCATCGTTTGCAACTAATGAAAAACTGTTTTTT

cdr3_length: 14
j_call: TRBJ2-2
v_call: TRBV7-3
clone_size: NA
d_call: TRBD1
cdr3_aa: CASSSTGAGGELFF
cdr3_nt: TGTGCCAGCAGCTCTACAGGGGCTGGCGGGGAGCTGTTTTTT

cdr3_length: 14
j_call: TRBJ1-2
v_call: TRBV18
clone_size: NA
d_call: TRBD1
cdr3_aa: CASSPGQGLYGYTF
cdr3_nt: TGTGCCAGCTCACCGGGACAGGGATTATATGGCTACACCTTC

cdr3_length: 15
j_call: TRBJ2-1
v_call: TRBV5-1
clone_size: NA
d_call: TRBD2
cdr3_aa: CASSLVAGAYNEQFF
cdr3_nt: TGCGCCAGCAGCTTGGTGGCGGGGGCCTACAATGAGCAGTTCTTC

cdr3_length: 15
j_call: TRBJ2-3
v_call: TRBV7-9
clone_size: NA
d_call: NA
cdr3_aa: CASSGRPSRTDTQYF
cdr3_nt: TGTGCCAGCAGCGGGCGGCCCTCCCGCACAGATACGCAGTATTTT

cdr3_length: 17
j_call: TRBJ1-4
v_call: TRBV9
clone_size: NA
d_call: TRBD1
cdr3_aa: CASSVSEYGTGNEKLFF
cdr3_nt: TGTGCCAGCAGCGTGAGTGAATACGGGACAGGAAATGAAAAACTGTTTTTT

cdr3_length: 15
j_call: TRBJ1-1
v_call: TRBV6-5
clone_size: NA
d_call: NA
cdr3_aa: CASTPRTALAAEAFF
cdr3_nt: TGTGCCAGCACCCCGCGGACAGCACTGGCGGCTGAAGCTTTCTTT

cdr3_length: 16
j_call: TRBJ2-7
v_call: TRBV5-3
clone_size: NA
d_call: TRBD1
cdr3_aa: CARSYHRDRPTYEQYF
cdr3_nt: TGTGCCAGAAGCTACCACCGGGACAGACCGACCTACGAGCAGTACTTC

cdr3_length: 17
j_call: TRBJ2-1
v_call: TRBV4-1
clone_size: NA
d_call: TRBD1
cdr3_aa: CASSLGRVGTGDNEQFF
cdr3_nt: TGCGCCAGCAGCCTAGGTCGAGTAGGGACAGGGGATAATGAGCAGTTCTTC

cdr3_length: 13
j_call: TRBJ1-1
v_call: TRBV5-1
clone_size: NA
d_call: NA
cdr3_aa: CASSLDAAGEAFF
cdr3_nt: TGCGCCAGCAGCTTGGACGCGGCTGGTGAAGCTTTCTTT

cdr3_length: 15
j_call: TRBJ2-1
v_call: TRBV5-1
clone_size: NA
d_call: TRBD2
cdr3_aa: CASSLASGSYNEQFF
cdr3_nt: TGCGCCAGCAGCTTAGCTAGCGGTTCCTACAATGAGCAGTTCTTC

cdr3_length: 13
j_call: TRBJ1-1
v_call: TRBV2
clone_size: NA
d_call: NA
cdr3_aa: CASSTELNTEAFF
cdr3_nt: TGTGCCAGCAGTACAGAGCTGAACACTGAAGCTTTCTTT

cdr3_length: 12
j_call: TRBJ2-7
v_call: TRBV18
clone_size: once
d_call: NA
cdr3_aa: CASSPIIGEQYF
cdr3_nt: TGTGCCAGCTCACCAATTATTGGGGAGCAGTACTTC

cdr3_length: 14
j_call: TRBJ2-1
v_call: TRBV7-2
clone_size: NA
d_call: NA
cdr3_aa: CASSHAGPYNEQFF
cdr3_nt: TGTGCCAGCAGCCATGCGGGCCCCTACAATGAGCAGTTCTTC

cdr3_length: 17
j_call: TRBJ1-4
v_call: TRBV5-5
clone_size: NA
d_call: NA
cdr3_aa: CASSFGYTRGTNEKLFF
cdr3_nt: TGTGCCAGCAGCTTCGGTTATACCCGGGGGACTAATGAAAAACTGTTTTTT

cdr3_length: 13
j_call: TRBJ2-7
v_call: TRBV19
clone_size: NA
d_call: NA
cdr3_aa: CASSAGHLYEQYF
cdr3_nt: TGTGCCAGTAGCGCGGGTCACCTCTACGAGCAGTACTTC

cdr3_length: 16
j_call: TRBJ2-2
v_call: TRBV9
clone_size: NA
d_call: NA
cdr3_aa: CASSVARAANTGELFF
cdr3_nt: TGTGCCAGCAGCGTCGCCCGGGCTGCGAACACCGGGGAGCTGTTTTTT

cdr3_length: 13
j_call: TRBJ1-6
v_call: TRBV10-2
clone_size: once
d_call: TRBD1
cdr3_aa: CASSESGQGLLHF
cdr3_nt: TGCGCCAGCAGTGAGTCGGGACAGGGACTCCTCCACTTT

cdr3_length: 14
j_call: TRBJ2-7
v_call: TRBV5-6
clone_size: once
d_call: TRBD1
cdr3_aa: CASSRDRGRLEQYF
cdr3_nt: TGTGCCAGCAGCCGTGACAGGGGGAGGCTCGAGCAGTACTTC

cdr3_length: 15
j_call: TRBJ2-3
v_call: TRBV4-1
clone_size: NA
d_call: NA
cdr3_aa: CASSSRELSPDTQYF
cdr3_nt: TGCGCCAGCAGCTCCCGGGAGCTCAGTCCAGATACGCAGTATTTT

cdr3_length: 16
j_call: TRBJ2-1
v_call: TRBV7-8
clone_size: NA
d_call: TRBD2
cdr3_aa: CASSPWGGSSYNEQFF
cdr3_nt: TGTGCCAGCAGCCCGTGGGGGGGGTCCTCCTACAATGAGCAGTTCTTC

cdr3_length: 13
j_call: TRBJ2-6
v_call: TRBV10-3
clone_size: NA
d_call: NA
cdr3_aa: CAILGSGANVLTF
cdr3_nt: TGTGCCATCCTCGGGTCGGGGGCCAACGTCCTGACTTTC

cdr3_length: 10
j_call: TRBJ2-7
v_call: TRBV6-5
clone_size: NA
d_call: NA
cdr3_aa: CASSDYEQYF
cdr3_nt: TGTGCCAGCAGCGACTACGAGCAGTACTTC

cdr3_length: 15
j_call: TRBJ2-7
v_call: TRBV6-4
clone_size: NA
d_call: NA
cdr3_aa: CASSAERRSSYEQYF
cdr3_nt: TGTGCCAGCAGTGCGGAACGTCGGAGCTCCTACGAGCAGTACTTC

cdr3_length: 18
j_call: TRBJ2-1
v_call: TRBV2
clone_size: NA
d_call: NA
cdr3_aa: CASSVGPAGSYTWGEQFF
cdr3_nt: TGTGCCAGCAGTGTGGGGCCGGCGGGGTCCTACACCTGGGGTGAGCAGTTCTTC

cdr3_length: 13
j_call: TRBJ2-7
v_call: TRBV29-1
clone_size: NA
d_call: TRBD1
cdr3_aa: CSVESGTAYEQYF
cdr3_nt: TGCAGCGTTGAGTCCGGGACAGCCTACGAGCAGTACTTC

cdr3_length: 15
j_call: TRBJ1-1
v_call: TRBV19
clone_size: few
d_call: TRBD1
cdr3_aa: CASTPIRQGSTEAFF
cdr3_nt: TGTGCCAGTACCCCAATAAGACAGGGATCGACTGAAGCTTTCTTT

cdr3_length: 12
j_call: TRBJ2-7
v_call: TRBV30
clone_size: once
d_call: NA
cdr3_aa: CAWSVLSYEQYF
cdr3_nt: TGTGCCTGGAGTGTACTCTCCTACGAGCAGTACTTC

cdr3_length: 15
j_call: TRBJ1-5
v_call: TRBV6-1
clone_size: NA
d_call: NA
cdr3_aa: CASSEVGRGNQPQHF
cdr3_nt: TGTGCCAGCAGTGAAGTTGGCAGGGGCAATCAGCCCCAGCATTTT

cdr3_length: 16
j_call: TRBJ1-3
v_call: TRBV5-4
clone_size: NA
d_call: NA
cdr3_aa: CASTINPDRSGNTIYF
cdr3_nt: TGTGCCAGCACTATAAACCCGGACAGATCCGGAAACACCATATATTTT

cdr3_length: 18
j_call: TRBJ1-3
v_call: TRBV7-6
clone_size: NA
d_call: TRBD1
cdr3_aa: CASSSPKGQGISGNTIYF
cdr3_nt: TGTGCCAGCAGCTCACCCAAAGGACAGGGAATCTCTGGAAACACCATATATTTT

cdr3_length: 16
j_call: TRBJ2-7
v_call: TRBV13
clone_size: NA
d_call: NA
cdr3_aa: CASSLVAGGPSYEQYF
cdr3_nt: TGTGCCAGCAGCTTAGTTGCCGGGGGGCCCTCCTACGAGCAGTACTTC

cdr3_length: 16
j_call: TRBJ1-2
v_call: TRBV27
clone_size: NA
d_call: NA
cdr3_aa: CASSSAGETASMGYTF
cdr3_nt: TGTGCCAGCAGTTCCGCAGGGGAGACCGCATCTATGGGCTACACCTTC

cdr3_length: 16
j_call: TRBJ2-7
v_call: TRBV5-4
clone_size: NA
d_call: NA
cdr3_aa: CASSSQGYPFTREQYF
cdr3_nt: TGTGCCAGCAGCTCTCAGGGGTACCCATTTACGAGGGAGCAGTACTTC

cdr3_length: 13
j_call: TRBJ2-1
v_call: TRBV5-1
clone_size: once
d_call: TRBD1
cdr3_aa: CASSSTGGPEQFF
cdr3_nt: TGCGCCAGCAGCTCTACAGGGGGACCTGAGCAGTTCTTC

cdr3_length: 14
j_call: TRBJ1-5
v_call: TRBV5-4
clone_size: NA
d_call: NA
cdr3_aa: CASSKAGYNQPQHF
cdr3_nt: TGTGCCAGCAGCAAAGCAGGGTATAATCAGCCCCAGCATTTT

cdr3_length: 15
j_call: TRBJ1-2
v_call: TRBV6-6
clone_size: NA
d_call: TRBD1
cdr3_aa: CATSRRTGINYGYTF
cdr3_nt: TGTGCCACTTCCCGCCGGACAGGGATCAACTATGGCTACACCTTC

cdr3_length: 15
j_call: TRBJ2-2
v_call: TRBV19
clone_size: NA
d_call: TRBD1
cdr3_aa: CASSMYDRDTGELFF
cdr3_nt: TGTGCCAGTAGTATGTACGACAGGGACACCGGGGAGCTGTTTTTT

cdr3_length: 13
j_call: TRBJ1-1
v_call: TRBV18
clone_size: NA
d_call: NA
cdr3_aa: CASSPPPGAEAFF
cdr3_nt: TGTGCCAGCTCACCCCCCCCCGGCGCTGAAGCTTTCTTT

cdr3_length: 13
j_call: TRBJ1-2
v_call: TRBV30
clone_size: NA
d_call: NA
cdr3_aa: CAWSWQGGYGYTF
cdr3_nt: TGTGCCTGGAGCTGGCAGGGCGGCTATGGCTACACCTTC

cdr3_length: 16
j_call: TRBJ1-6
v_call: TRBV7-2
clone_size: NA
d_call: NA
cdr3_aa: CASSLQGPNGNSPLHF
cdr3_nt: TGTGCCAGCAGCTTACAGGGGCCGAATGGTAATTCACCCCTCCACTTT

cdr3_length: 19
j_call: TRBJ2-3
v_call: TRBV19
clone_size: NA
d_call: TRBD2
cdr3_aa: CASKPDRTSGGAGTDTQYF
cdr3_nt: TGTGCCAGCAAGCCAGATCGGACTAGCGGGGGGGCCGGCACAGATACGCAGTATTTT

cdr3_length: 17
j_call: TRBJ2-3
v_call: TRBV5-1
clone_size: NA
d_call: TRBD2
cdr3_aa: CASSLELAGGRTDTQYF
cdr3_nt: TGCGCCAGCAGCTTGGAACTAGCGGGGGGGCGCACAGATACGCAGTATTTT

cdr3_length: 16
j_call: TRBJ1-4
v_call: TRBV7-9
clone_size: NA
d_call: TRBD1
cdr3_aa: CASSSPRGQGGEKLFF
cdr3_nt: TGTGCCAGCAGCTCACCGAGGGGACAGGGCGGCGAAAAACTGTTTTTT

cdr3_length: 15
j_call: TRBJ2-3
v_call: TRBV4-3
clone_size: NA
d_call: NA
cdr3_aa: CASRERGRVTDTQYF
cdr3_nt: TGCGCCAGCAGGGAACGTGGACGGGTCACAGATACGCAGTATTTT

cdr3_length: 13
j_call: TRBJ2-7
v_call: TRBV9
clone_size: NA
d_call: TRBD1
cdr3_aa: CASSGQGAYEQYF
cdr3_nt: TGTGCCAGCAGTGGACAGGGGGCGTACGAGCAGTACTTC

cdr3_length: 15
j_call: TRBJ2-3
v_call: TRBV4-1
clone_size: NA
d_call: TRBD2
cdr3_aa: CASSGTSQGTDTQYF
cdr3_nt: TGCGCCAGCAGCGGGACTAGTCAGGGCACAGATACGCAGTATTTT

cdr3_length: 17
j_call: TRBJ1-5
v_call: TRBV5-5
clone_size: NA
d_call: TRBD1
cdr3_aa: CASSEYGTAYSNQPQHF
cdr3_nt: TGTGCCAGCAGCGAATATGGGACAGCTTATAGCAATCAGCCCCAGCATTTT